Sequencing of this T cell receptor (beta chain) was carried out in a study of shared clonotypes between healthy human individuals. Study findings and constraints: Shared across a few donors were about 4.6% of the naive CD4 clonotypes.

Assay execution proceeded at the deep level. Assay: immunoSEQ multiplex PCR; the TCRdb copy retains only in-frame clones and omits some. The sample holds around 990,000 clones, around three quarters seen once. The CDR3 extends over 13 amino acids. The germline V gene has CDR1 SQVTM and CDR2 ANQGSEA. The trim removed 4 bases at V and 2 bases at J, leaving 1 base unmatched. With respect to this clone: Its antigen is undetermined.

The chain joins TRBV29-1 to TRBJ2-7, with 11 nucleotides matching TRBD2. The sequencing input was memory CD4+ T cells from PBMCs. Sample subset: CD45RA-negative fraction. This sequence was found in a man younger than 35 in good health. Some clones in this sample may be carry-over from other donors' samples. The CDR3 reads CSVGTSGPYEQYF. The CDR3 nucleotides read TGCAGCGTTGGGACTAGCGGGCCCTACGAGCAGTACTTC.